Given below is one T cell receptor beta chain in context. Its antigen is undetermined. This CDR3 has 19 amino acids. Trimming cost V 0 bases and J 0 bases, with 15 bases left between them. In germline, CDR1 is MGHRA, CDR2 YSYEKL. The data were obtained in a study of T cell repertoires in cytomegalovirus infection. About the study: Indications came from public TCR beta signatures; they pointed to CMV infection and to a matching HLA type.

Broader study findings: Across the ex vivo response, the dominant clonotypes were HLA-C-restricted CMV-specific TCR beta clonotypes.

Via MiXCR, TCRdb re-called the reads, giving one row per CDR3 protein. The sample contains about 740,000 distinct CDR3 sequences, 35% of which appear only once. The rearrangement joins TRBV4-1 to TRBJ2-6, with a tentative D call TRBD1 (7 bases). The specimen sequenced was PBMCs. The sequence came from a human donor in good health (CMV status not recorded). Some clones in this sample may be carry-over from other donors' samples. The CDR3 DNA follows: TGCGCCAGCAGCCAAGATACGGCAGGGGGGCTCTCTGGGGCCAACGTCCTGACTTTC. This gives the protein CASSQDTAGGLSGANVLTF.